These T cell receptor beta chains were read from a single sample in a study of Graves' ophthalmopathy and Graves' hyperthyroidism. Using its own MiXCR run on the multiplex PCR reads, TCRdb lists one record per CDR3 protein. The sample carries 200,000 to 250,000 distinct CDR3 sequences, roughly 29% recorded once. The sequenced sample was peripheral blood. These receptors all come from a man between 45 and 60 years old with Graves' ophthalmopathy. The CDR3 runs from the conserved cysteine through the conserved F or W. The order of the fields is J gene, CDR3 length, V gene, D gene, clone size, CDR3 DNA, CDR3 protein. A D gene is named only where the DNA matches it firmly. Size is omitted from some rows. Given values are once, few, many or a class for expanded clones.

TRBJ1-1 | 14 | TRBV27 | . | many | TGTGCCAGCAGTCCCCTCCGGGAGAACACTGAAGCTTTCTTT | CASSPLRENTEAFF
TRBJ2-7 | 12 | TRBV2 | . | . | TGTGCCAGCACGAGGTGGGTCTACGAGCAGTACTTC | CASTRWVYEQYF
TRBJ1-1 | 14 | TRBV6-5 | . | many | TGTGCCAGCAGTCCCTTAGGCAAGAACACTGAAGCTTTCTTT | CASSPLGKNTEAFF
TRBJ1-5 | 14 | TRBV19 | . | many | TGTGCCAGTAGTGACAGCGGAGGTCGTCAGCCCCAGCATTTT | CASSDSGGRQPQHF
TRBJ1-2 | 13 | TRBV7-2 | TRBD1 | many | TGTGCCAGCAGCTCAGGGGGCGCCTATGGCTACACCTTC | CASSSGGAYGYTF
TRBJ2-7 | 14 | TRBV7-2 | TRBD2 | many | TGTGCCAGCAGCTCCGGGACTAGCGTCGACGAGCAGTACTTC | CASSSGTSVDEQYF
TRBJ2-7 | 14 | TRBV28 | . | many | TGTGCCAGCAGTTCGTATGCGGGGCGGAACGAGCAGTACTTC | CASSSYAGRNEQYF
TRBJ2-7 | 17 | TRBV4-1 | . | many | TGCGCCAGCAGCCAATTTAGGGTGGACCCTGGGTCCTACGAGCAGTACTTC | CASSQFRVDPGSYEQYF
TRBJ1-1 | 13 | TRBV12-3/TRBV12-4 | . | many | TGTGCCAGCAGTCTCCTCTGGGGCACTGAAGCTTTCTTT | CASSLLWGTEAFF
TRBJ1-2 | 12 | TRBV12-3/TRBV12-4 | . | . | TGTGCCAGCAGTTTACACGGGGGCGGCTACACCTTC | CASSLHGGGYTF
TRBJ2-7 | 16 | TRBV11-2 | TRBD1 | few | TGTGCCAGCAGTCCCAAACCCCAACAGGGGCCCTACGAGCAGTACTTC | CASSPKPQQGPYEQYF
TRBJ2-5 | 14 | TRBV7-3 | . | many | TGTGCCAGCAGCTACGGCGGGGAACAAGAGACCCAGTACTTC | CASSYGGEQETQYF
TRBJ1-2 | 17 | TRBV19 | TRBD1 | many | TGTGCCAGTAGTGTCGGGACAGGTCCTACTTCCAACTATGGCTACACCTTC | CASSVGTGPTSNYGYTF
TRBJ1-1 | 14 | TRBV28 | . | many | TGTGCCAGCAGCCCTGCGGGCCAGATAACTGAAGCTTTCTTT | CASSPAGQITEAFF
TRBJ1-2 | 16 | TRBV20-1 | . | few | TGCAGTGCTAGAGGGGGCCGCCTTGCGGATTTCTATGGCTACACCTTC | CSARGGRLADFYGYTF
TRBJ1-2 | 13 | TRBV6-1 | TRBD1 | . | TGTGCCAGCAGAGGGACAGGGGACGGAGGCTACACCTTC | CASRGTGDGGYTF
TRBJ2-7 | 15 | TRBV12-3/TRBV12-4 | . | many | TGTGCCAGCAGTTGGACAGGGAGGGAACTCTACGAGCAGTACTTC | CASSWTGRELYEQYF
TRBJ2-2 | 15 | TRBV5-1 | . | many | TGCGCCAGCAGCTTGGGGACAGCGAACACCGGGGAGCTGTTTTTT | CASSLGTANTGELFF
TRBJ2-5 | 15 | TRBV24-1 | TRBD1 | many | TGTGCCACCAGTGACCGGGACAGCGTACAAGAGACCCAGTACTTC | CATSDRDSVQETQYF
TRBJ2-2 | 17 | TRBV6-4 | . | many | TGTGCCAGCAGTCCGCGGGGCGGGGGCTCTCCGAACGGGGAGCTGTTTTTT | CASSPRGGGSPNGELFF
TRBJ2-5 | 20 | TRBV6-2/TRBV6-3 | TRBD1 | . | TGTGCCAGCAGTACACCAACCTTAACCGGGACAGGGGGCGCAGAGGAGACCCAGTACTTC | CASSTPTLTGTGGAEETQYF
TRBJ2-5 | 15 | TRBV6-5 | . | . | TGTGCCAGCAGTTACCGGAACGAGGGGCCGGAGACCCAGTACTTC | CASSYRNEGPETQYF
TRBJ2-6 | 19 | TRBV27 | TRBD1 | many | TGTGCCAGCAGTTCTACCTCGGGACAGGGGATCTCTGGGGCCAACGTCCTGACTTTC | CASSSTSGQGISGANVLTF
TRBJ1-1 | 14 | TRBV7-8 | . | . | TGTGCCAGCAGCCGATTCAGGGTTGACACTGAAGCTTTCTTT | CASSRFRVDTEAFF
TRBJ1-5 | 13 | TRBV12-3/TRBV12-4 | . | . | TGTGCCAGCAGTTGGGGCCTTGAACAGCCCCAGCATTTT | CASSWGLEQPQHF
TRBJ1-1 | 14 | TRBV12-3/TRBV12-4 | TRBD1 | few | TGTGCCAGCAGTTTAAAGGGGACAGGGGCTGAAGCTTTCTTT | CASSLKGTGAEAFF
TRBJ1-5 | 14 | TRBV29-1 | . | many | TGCAGCGTTGAAGATCTAAGGGGCTGCGGGCCCCAGCATTTT | CSVEDLRGCGPQHF
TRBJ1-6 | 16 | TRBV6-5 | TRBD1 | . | TGTGCCAGCAGTTACTACCAGGGGGCTACGAATTCACCCCTCCACTTT | CASSYYQGATNSPLHF
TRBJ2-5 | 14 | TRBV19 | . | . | TGTGCCAGTAGTGGCCGGGACTCACAAGAGACCCAGTACTTC | CASSGRDSQETQYF
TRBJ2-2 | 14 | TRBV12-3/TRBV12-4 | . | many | TGTGCCAGCAGTTTAGCAATTGGCGCCGGGGAGCTGTTTTTT | CASSLAIGAGELFF
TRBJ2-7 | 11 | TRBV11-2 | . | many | TGTGCCAGCAGCTTACTGGACGAGCAGTACTTC | CASSLLDEQYF
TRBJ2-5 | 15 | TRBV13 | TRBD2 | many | TGTGCCAGCAGCTCTAAACTAGCGGGGCAAGAGACCCAGTACTTC | CASSSKLAGQETQYF
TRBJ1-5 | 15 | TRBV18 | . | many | TGTGCCAGCTCACCAGGGGAGGGGAGCAATCAGCCCCAGCATTTT | CASSPGEGSNQPQHF
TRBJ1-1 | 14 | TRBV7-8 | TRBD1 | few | TGTGCCAGCAGCTTTCCGGGACAGGCCCCTGAAGCTTTCTTT | CASSFPGQAPEAFF
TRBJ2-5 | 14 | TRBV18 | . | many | TGTGCCAGCTCAACTATGGGCAGAGAGGAGACCCAGTACTTC | CASSTMGREETQYF
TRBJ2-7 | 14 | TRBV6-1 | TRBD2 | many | TGTGCCAGCGGCGGGACTAGCGAGACCTACGAGCAGTACTTC | CASGGTSETYEQYF
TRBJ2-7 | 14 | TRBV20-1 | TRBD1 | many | TGCAGTGCTAGCAACCGGGACAGGTCCTACGAGCAGTACTTC | CSASNRDRSYEQYF
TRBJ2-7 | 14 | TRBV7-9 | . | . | TGTGCCAGCAGCCTCCAGAGGACGACCCACGAGCAGTACTTC | CASSLQRTTHEQYF
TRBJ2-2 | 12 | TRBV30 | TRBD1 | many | TGTGCCTGGAGACAGGGGACCGGGGAGCTGTTTTTT | CAWRQGTGELFF
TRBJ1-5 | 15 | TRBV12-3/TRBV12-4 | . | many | TGTGCCAGCAGGTCAGCGGGGTATAGCAATCAGCCCCAGCATTTT | CASRSAGYSNQPQHF
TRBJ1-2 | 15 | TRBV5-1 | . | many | TGCGCCAGCAGCTTGGCCGAGGCAGGCTCCTATGGCTACACCTTC | CASSLAEAGSYGYTF
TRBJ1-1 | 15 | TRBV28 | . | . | TGTGCCAGCAGTGTCACCCTGGGAAGGCGGGTTGAAGCTTTCTTT | CASSVTLGRRVEAFF
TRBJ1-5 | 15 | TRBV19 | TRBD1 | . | TGTGCCAGTAGCTTCGCGGGACAGGGGCATCAGCCCCAGCATTTT | CASSFAGQGHQPQHF
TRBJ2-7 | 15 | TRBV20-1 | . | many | TGCAGTGCTAGATCCACGTCGAGTCCAACCTACGAGCAGTACTTC | CSARSTSSPTYEQYF
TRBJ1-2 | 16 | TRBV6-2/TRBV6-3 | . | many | TGTGCCAGCCAAATTCTCGCCGGGAGGACTAACTATGGCTACACCTTC | CASQILAGRTNYGYTF
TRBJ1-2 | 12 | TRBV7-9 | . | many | TGTGCCAGCAGCTTAGGGACGGCCTACTACACCTTC | CASSLGTAYYTF
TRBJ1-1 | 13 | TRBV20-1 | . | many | TGCAGTGCAAAGGCGGGGATAAACACTGAAGCTTTCTTT | CSAKAGINTEAFF
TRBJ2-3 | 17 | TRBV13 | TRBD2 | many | TGTGCCAGCAGGGTATATAACGGGAGAGGCGGGAGGAATACGCAGTATTTT | CASRVYNGRGGRNTQYF
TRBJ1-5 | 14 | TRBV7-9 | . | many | TGTGCCAGCAGCTTATCCACAGGAAATCAGCCCCAGCATTTT | CASSLSTGNQPQHF
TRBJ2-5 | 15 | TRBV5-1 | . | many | TGCGCCAGCAGCTTCTTAGGTGATGGACAAGAGACCCAGTACTTC | CASSFLGDGQETQYF
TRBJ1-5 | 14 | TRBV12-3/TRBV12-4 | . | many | TGTGCCAGCAATGTCGGGGCTCTTAATCAGCCCCAGCATTTT | CASNVGALNQPQHF
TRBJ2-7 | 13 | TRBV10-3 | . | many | TGTGCCAGCTCCGGGACACACGGGGGAGAGCAGTACTTC | CASSGTHGGEQYF
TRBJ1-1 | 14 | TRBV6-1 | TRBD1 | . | TGTGCCAGCTCAGCTTACAGGGGCGGAACTGAAGCTTTCTTT | CASSAYRGGTEAFF
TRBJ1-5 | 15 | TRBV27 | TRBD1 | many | TGTGCCAGCCGCCGGGACAGGGGGCCCAATCAGCCCCAGCATTTT | CASRRDRGPNQPQHF
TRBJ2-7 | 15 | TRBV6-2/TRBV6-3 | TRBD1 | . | TGTGCCAGCAGACCCGGACAGGAGAACACCTACGAGCAGTACTTC | CASRPGQENTYEQYF
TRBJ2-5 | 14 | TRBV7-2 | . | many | TGTGCCAGCAGCCTTGCTGCCCGGGAAGAGACCCAGTACTTC | CASSLAAREETQYF
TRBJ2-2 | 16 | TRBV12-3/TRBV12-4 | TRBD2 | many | TGTGCCAGCAGTTTCGGACTAGTGTCTATCGCCGGGGAGCTGTTTTTT | CASSFGLVSIAGELFF
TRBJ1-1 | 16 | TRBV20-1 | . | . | TGCAGTGCTAGAGATTTCAGGAAGGGGCGGGACACTGAAGCTTTCTTT | CSARDFRKGRDTEAFF
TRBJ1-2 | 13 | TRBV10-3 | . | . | TGTGCCATCAGTGTGGACAGTGGCTATGGCTACACCTTC | CAISVDSGYGYTF